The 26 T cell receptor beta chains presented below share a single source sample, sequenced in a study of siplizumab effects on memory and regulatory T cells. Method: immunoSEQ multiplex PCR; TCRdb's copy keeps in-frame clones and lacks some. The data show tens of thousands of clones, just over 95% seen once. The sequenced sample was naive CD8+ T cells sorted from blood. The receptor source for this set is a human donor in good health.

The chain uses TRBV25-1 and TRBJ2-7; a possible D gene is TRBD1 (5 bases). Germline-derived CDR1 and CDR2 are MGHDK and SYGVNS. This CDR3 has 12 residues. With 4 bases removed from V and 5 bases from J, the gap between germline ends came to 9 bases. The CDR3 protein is CASSGSRDEQYF. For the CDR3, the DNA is TGTGCCAGCAGTGGATCCAGGGACGAGCAGTACTTC.

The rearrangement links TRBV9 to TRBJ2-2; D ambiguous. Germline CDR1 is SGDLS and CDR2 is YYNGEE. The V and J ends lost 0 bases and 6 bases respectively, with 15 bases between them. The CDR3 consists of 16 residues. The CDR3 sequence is CASSVGANPTAGELFF. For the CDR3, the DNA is TGTGCCAGCAGCGTAGGGGCAAATCCCACCGCCGGGGAGCTGTTTTTT.

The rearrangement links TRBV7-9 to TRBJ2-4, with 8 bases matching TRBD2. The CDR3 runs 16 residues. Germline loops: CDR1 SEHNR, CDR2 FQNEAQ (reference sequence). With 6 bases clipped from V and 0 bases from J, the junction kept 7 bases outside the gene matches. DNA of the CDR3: TGTGCCAGCAGGGAGGGGCTAGCGGGAGCCAAAAACATTCAGTACTTC. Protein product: CASREGLAGAKNIQYF.

The CDR3 reads CASSGGQGNEQYF. In DNA, the CDR3 is TGTGCCAGCAGCGGGGGACAGGGGAACGAGCAGTACTTC. The V call is TRBV5-5, the J call TRBJ2-7, with 10 bases that match TRBD1. This CDR3 region has 13 residues. V was clipped by 4 bases and J by 5 bases; unmatched bases: 3. Germline CDR1 is SGHKS and CDR2 is YYEKEE (reference sequence).

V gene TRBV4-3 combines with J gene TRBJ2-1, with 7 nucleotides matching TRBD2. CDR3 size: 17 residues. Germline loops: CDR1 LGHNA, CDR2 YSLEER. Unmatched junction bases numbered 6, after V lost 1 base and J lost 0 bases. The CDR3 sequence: CASSQAGGYISYNEQFF. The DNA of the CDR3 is TGCGCCAGCAGCCAAGCGGGGGGATACATCTCCTACAATGAGCAGTTCTTC.

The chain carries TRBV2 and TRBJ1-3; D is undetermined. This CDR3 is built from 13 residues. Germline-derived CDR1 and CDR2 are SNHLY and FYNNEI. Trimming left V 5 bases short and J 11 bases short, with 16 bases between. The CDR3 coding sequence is TGTGCCAGCAGTCCGAACACCAAAAGGGCCATATATTTT. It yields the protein CASSPNTKRAIYF.

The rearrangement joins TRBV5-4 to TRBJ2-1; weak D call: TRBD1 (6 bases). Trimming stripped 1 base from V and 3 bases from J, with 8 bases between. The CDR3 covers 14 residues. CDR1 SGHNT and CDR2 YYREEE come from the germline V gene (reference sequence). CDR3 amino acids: CASSLRGNYNEQFF. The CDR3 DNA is TGTGCCAGCAGCTTGAGGGGGAACTACAATGAGCAGTTCTTC.

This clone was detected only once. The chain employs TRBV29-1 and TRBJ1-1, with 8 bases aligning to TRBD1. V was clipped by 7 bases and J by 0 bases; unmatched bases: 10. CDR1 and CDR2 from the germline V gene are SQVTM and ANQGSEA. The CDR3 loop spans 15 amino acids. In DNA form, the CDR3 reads TGCAGCGCTAACCTAATACAGGGGGTGAACACTGAAGCTTTCTTT. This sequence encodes CSANLIQGVNTEAFF.

CDR3 sequence: CASNPREKKGYEQYF. The DNA for the CDR3 is TGTGCCAGCAACCCCAGAGAGAAGAAGGGCTACGAGCAGTACTTC. The V call is TRBV6-5, the J call TRBJ2-7; D uncertain. V lost 7 bases and J 3 bases, leaving 19 bases between the germline ends. CDR1 MNHEY and CDR2 SVGAGI come from the germline V gene. CDR3 length equals 15 residues.

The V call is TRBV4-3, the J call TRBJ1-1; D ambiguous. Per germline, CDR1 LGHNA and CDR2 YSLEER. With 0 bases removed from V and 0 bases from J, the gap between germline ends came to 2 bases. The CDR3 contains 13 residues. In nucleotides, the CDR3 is TGCGCCAGCAGCCAAGACATGAACACTGAAGCTTTCTTT. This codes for CASSQDMNTEAFF.

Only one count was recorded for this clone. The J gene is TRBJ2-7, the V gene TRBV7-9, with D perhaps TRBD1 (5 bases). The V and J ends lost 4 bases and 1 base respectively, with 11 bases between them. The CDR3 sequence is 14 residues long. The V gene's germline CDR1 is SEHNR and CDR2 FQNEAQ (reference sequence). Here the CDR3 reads CASSSTKGSYEQYF. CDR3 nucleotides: TGTGCCAGCAGCTCGACGAAGGGGTCCTACGAGCAGTACTTC. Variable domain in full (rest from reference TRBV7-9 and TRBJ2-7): DTGVSQNPRHKITKRGQNVTFRCDPISEHNRLYWYRQTLGQGPEFLTYFQNEAQLEKSRLLSDRFSAERPKGSFSTLEIQRTEQGDSAMYLCASSSTKGSYEQYFGPGTRLTVT.

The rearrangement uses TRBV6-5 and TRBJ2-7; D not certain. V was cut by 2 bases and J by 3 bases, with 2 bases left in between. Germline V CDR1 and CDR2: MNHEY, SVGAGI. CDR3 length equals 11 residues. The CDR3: CASSYNYEQYF. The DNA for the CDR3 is TGTGCCAGCAGTTACAACTACGAGCAGTACTTC.

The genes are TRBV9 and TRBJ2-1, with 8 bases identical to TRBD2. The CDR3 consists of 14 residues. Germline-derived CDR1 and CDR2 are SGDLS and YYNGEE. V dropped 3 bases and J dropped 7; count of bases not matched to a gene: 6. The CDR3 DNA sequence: TGTGCCAGCAGCGGAACAGCGGGGGCGAATGAGCAGTTCTTC. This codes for CASSGTAGANEQFF.

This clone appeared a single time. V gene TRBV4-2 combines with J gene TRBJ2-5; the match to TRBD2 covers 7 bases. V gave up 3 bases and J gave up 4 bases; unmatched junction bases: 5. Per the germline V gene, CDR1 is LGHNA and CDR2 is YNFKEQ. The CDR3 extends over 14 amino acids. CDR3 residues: CASSQVSGTETQYF. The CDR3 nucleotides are TGTGCCAGCAGCCAGGTCAGCGGGACAGAGACCCAGTACTTC.

The DNA for the CDR3 is TGTGCCAGCAGCTTATTAGGAGGCGGTGCCGGGGAGCTGTTTTTT. This encodes CASSLLGGGAGELFF. The rearrangement links TRBV7-6 to TRBJ2-2, with D possibly matching TRBD2 (5 bases). With 2 bases removed from V and 6 bases from J, the gap between germline ends came to 13 bases. There are 15 residues in the CDR3. The germline V gene encodes CDR1 SGHVS and CDR2 FNYEAQ.

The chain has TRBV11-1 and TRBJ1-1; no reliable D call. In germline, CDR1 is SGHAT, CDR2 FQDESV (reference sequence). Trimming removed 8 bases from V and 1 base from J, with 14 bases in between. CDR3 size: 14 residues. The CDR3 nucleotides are TGTGCCAGCGAAACGGTCCTAAAGAACACTGAAGCTTTCTTT. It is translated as CASETVLKNTEAFF.

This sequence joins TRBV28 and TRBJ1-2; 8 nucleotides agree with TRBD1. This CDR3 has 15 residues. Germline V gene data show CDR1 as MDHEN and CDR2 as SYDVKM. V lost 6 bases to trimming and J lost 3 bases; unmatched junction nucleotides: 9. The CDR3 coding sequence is TGTGCCAGCAGAGTCAGGACAGGGCCCTACTATGGCTACACCTTC. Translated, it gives CASRVRTGPYYGYTF.

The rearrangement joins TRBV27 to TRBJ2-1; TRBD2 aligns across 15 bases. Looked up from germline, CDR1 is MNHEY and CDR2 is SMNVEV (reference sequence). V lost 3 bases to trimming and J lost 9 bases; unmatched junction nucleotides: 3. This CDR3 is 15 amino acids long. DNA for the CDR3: TGTGCCAGCAGTTTCGGGACTAGCGGGAGGAGTGAGCAGTTCTTC. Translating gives CASSFGTSGRSEQFF.

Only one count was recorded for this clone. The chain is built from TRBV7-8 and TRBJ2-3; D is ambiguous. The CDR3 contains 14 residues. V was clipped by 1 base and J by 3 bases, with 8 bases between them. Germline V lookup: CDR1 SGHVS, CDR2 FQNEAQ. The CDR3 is CASSLVSGTDTQYF. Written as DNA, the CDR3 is TGTGCCAGCAGCTTAGTATCCGGGACAGATACGCAGTATTTT.

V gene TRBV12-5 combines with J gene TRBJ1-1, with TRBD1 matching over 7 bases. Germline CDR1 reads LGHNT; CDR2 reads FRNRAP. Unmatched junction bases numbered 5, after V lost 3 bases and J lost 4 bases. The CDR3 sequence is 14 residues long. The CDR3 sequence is CASGLGQGVTEAFF. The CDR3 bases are TGTGCTAGTGGTTTAGGGCAGGGGGTCACTGAAGCTTTCTTT.

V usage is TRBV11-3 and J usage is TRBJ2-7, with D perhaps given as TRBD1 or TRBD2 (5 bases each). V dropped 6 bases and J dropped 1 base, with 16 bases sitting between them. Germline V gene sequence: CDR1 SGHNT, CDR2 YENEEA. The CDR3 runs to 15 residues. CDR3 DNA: TGTGCCAGCAGTCAAACGCCGAGGGGATCCTACGAGCAGTACTTC. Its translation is CASSQTPRGSYEQYF.

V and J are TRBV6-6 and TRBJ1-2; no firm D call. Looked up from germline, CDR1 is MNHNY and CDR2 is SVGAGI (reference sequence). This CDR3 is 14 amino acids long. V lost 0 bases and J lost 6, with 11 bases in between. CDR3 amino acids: CASSYSPEVDGYTF. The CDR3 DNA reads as TGTGCCAGCAGTTACTCACCCGAAGTCGATGGCTACACCTTC.

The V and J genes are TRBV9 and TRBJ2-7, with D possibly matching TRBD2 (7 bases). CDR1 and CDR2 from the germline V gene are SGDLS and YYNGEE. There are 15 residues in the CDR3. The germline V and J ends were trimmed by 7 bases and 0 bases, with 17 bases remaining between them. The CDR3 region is CASGGALADSYEQYF. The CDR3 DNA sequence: TGTGCCAGCGGGGGGGCCCTCGCCGACTCCTACGAGCAGTACTTC. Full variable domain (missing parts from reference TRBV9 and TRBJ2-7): DSGVTQTPKHLITATGQRVTLRCSPRSGDLSVYWYQQSLDQGLQFLIQYYNGEERAKGNILERFSAQQFPDLHSELNLSSLELGDSALYFCASGGALADSYEQYFGPGTRLTVT.

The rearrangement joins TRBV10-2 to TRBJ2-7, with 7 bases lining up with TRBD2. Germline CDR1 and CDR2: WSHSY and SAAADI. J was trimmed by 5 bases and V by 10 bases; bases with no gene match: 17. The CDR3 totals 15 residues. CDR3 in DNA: TGCGCCACCGGGGGGACGGGTAGTTCTTTAAACGAGCAGTACTTC. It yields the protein CATGGTGSSLNEQYF.

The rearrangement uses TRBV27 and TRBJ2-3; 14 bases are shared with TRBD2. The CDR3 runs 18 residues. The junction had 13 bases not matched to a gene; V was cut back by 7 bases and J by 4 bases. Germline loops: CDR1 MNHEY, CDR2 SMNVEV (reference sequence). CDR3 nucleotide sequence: TGTGCCAGCACCCTTTTGGGGACTAGCGGGAGTGGGGCAGATACGCAGTATTTT. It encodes CASTLLGTSGSGADTQYF.

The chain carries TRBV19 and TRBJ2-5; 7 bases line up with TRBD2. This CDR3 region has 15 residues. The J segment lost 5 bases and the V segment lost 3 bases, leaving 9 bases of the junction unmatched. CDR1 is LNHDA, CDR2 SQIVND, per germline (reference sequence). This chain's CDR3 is CASSILRGEGETQYF. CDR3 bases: TGTGCCAGTAGTATTTTACGCGGGGAGGGGGAGACCCAGTACTTC.